This entry lists 9 T cell receptor beta chains sequenced from one sample in a study of control samples from healthy donors and cancer patients. Data came from immunoSEQ multiplex PCR; TCRdb stores just in-frame clones and leaves some out. The table has about 96,000 clones, approximately 93% seen once. Specimen: blood. These receptors came from a young man in good health.

This chain uses TRBV7-2 with TRBJ2-5; 8 bases line up with TRBD1. Germline loops: CDR1 SGHTA, CDR2 FQGNSA. With V trimmed by 4 bases and J by 5 bases, 6 bases remained unmatched. The CDR3 loop spans 14 amino acids. The DNA for the CDR3 is TGTGCCAGCAGCTCTCAGGGGGCGCGGGAGACCCAGTACTTC. The encoded protein is CASSSQGARETQYF.

In regard to this clone: A read error may account for a junction end that differs from germline. J is TRBJ1-2 and V is TRBV19; no definite D call. The germline V gene has CDR1 LNHDA and CDR2 SQIVND (reference sequence). The CDR3 has 13 residues. CDR3 nucleotides: TGTGCCAGTACTATAAGCACAAGACGGGGCTACACCTTC. It codes for CASTISTRRGYTF. Supplemented by reference TRBV19 and TRBJ1-2, the full variable domain reads DGGITQSPKYLFRKEGQNVTLSCEQNLNHDAMYWYRQDPGQGLRLIYYSQIVNDFQKGDIAEGYSVSREKKESFPLTVTSAQKNPTAFYLCASTISTRRGYTFGSGTRLTVV.

This chain joins TRBV2 and TRBJ2-3, with D perhaps given as TRBD1 or TRBD2 (5 bases each). The V end was cut by 2 bases, the J end by 1 base, with 16 bases between. This CDR3 is 17 amino acids long. Germline V gene sequence: CDR1 SNHLY, CDR2 FYNNEI. The CDR3 nucleotides are TGTGCCAGCAGTGAAATAAGGGACCGTCTCCGCACAGATACGCAGTATTTT. Translated: CASSEIRDRLRTDTQYF.

This clone appeared once. This chain connects TRBV5-1 to TRBJ2-3; tentatively, D is TRBD1 (5 bases). Germline V CDR1 and CDR2: SGHRS, YFSETQ. Trimming took 4 bases from V and 6 from J, leaving 15 bases between them. This CDR3 has 14 residues. CDR3 nucleotide sequence: TGCGCCAGCAGCCCGCAGGACCAGGGCGATACGCAGTATTTT. Translated, it gives CASSPQDQGDTQYF.

The CDR3 here is CASSYGADTGELFF. The DNA for the CDR3 is TGTGCCAGCAGTTACGGGGCTGACACCGGGGAGCTGTTTTTT. The chain combines TRBV6-6 with TRBJ2-2, with a weak D call TRBD1 (5 bases). The CDR3 contains 14 residues. Germline assignment: CDR1 MNHNY and CDR2 SVGAGI (reference sequence). Trimming left V 2 bases short and J 3 bases short, with 7 bases between.

This rearrangement joins TRBV5-5 to TRBJ2-2; D is tentatively TRBD1 or TRBD2 (5 bases each). This CDR3 is 17 amino acids long. V was shortened by 4 bases and J by 4 bases, with 20 bases between the two germline ends. In germline, CDR1 is SGHKS, CDR2 YYEKEE (reference sequence). CDR3 sequence: CASSLLRGRGPTGELFF. CDR3 DNA: TGTGCCAGCAGCCTCCTGAGGGGCAGAGGACCCACCGGGGAGCTGTTTTTT.

The chain links TRBV2 to TRBJ2-2; 9 nucleotides agree with TRBD1. CDR3 length: 15 residues. V was pared by 6 bases and J by 7 bases, with 9 bases of the junction left unmatched. Germline V lookup: CDR1 SNHLY, CDR2 FYNNEI. The CDR3 protein is CASRTGGDRNGELFF. CDR3 DNA sequence: TGTGCCAGCAGAACAGGGGGCGATAGGAACGGGGAGCTGTTTTTT.

The rearrangement joins TRBV5-4 to TRBJ2-1; 12 bases agree with TRBD1. V shed 5 bases, J shed 8 bases, and the junction held 8 bases outside the gene matches. The germline V gene has CDR1 SGHNT and CDR2 YYREEE (reference sequence). The CDR3 loop spans 15 amino acids. The CDR3 sequence: CASRVGQGAVYEQFF. Written as DNA, the CDR3 is TGTGCCAGCAGGGTGGGACAGGGGGCGGTCTATGAGCAGTTCTTC.

This clone appeared once. The chain links TRBV6-4 to TRBJ2-5; the match to TRBD2 covers 11 bases. The CDR3 extends over 15 amino acids. Losses at the gene ends were 6 bases for V and 2 bases for J; bases not matched to a gene: 5. The germline CDR1 and CDR2 sequences are MRHNA and SNTAGT. DNA of the CDR3: TGTGCCAGCAGCGTGACTAGCGGGGCACAAGAGACCCAGTACTTC. Translating gives CASSVTSGAQETQYF.